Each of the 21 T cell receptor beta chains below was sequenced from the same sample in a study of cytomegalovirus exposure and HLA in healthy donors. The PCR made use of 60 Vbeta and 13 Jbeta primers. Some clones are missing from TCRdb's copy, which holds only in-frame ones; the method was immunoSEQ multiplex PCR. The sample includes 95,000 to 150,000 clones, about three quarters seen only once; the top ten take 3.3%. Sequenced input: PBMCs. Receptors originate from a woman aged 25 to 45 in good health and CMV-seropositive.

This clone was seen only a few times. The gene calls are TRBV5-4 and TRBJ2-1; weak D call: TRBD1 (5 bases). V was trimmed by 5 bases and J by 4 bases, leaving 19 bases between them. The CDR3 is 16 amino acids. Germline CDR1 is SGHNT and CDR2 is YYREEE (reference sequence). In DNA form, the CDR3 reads TGTGCCAGCAGTTATATCAGGGCCGCGGCGTACAATGAGCAGTTCTTC. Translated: CASSYIRAAAYNEQFF. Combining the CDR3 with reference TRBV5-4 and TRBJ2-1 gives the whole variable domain ETGVTQSPTHLIKTRGQQVTLRCSSQSGHNTVSWYQQALGQGPQFIFQYYREEENGRGNFPPRFSGLQFPNYSSELNVNALELDDSALYLCASSYIRAAAYNEQFFGPGTRLTVL.

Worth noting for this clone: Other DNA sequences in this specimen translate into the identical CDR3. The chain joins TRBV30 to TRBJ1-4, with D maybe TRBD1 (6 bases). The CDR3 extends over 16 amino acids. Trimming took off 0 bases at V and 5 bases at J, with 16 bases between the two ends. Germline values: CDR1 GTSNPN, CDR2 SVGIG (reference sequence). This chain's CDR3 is CAWSVGVRQGNEKLFF. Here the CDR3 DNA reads TGTGCCTGGAGTGTCGGAGTTCGGCAGGGGAATGAAAAACTGTTTTTT.

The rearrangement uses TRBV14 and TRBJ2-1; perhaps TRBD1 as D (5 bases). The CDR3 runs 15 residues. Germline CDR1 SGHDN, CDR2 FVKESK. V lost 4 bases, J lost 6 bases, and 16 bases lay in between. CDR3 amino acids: CASSPVGLFFNEQFF. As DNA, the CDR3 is TGTGCCAGCAGCCCTGTGGGGCTATTTTTCAATGAGCAGTTCTTC. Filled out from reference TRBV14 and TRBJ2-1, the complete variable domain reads EAGVTQFPSHSVIEKGQTVTLRCDPISGHDNLYWYRRVMGKEIKFLLHFVKESKQDESGMPNNRFLAERTGGTYSTLKVQPAELEDSGVYFCASSPVGLFFNEQFFGPGTRLTVL.

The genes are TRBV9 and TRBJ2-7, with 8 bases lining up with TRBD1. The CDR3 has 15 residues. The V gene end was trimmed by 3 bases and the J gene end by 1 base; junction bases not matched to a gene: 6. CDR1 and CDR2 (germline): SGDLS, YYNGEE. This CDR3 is CASSAGTGDSYEQYF. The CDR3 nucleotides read TGTGCCAGCAGCGCGGGGACAGGTGATTCCTACGAGCAGTACTTC. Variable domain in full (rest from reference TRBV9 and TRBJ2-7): DSGVTQTPKHLITATGQRVTLRCSPRSGDLSVYWYQQSLDQGLQFLIQYYNGEERAKGNILERFSAQQFPDLHSELNLSSLELGDSALYFCASSAGTGDSYEQYFGPGTRLTVT.

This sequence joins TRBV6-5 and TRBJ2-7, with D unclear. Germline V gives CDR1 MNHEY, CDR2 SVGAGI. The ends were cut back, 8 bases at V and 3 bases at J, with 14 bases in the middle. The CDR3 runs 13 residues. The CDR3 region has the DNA TGTGCCAGCTCTCTCCCCCGAGGCTACGAGCAGTACTTC. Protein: CASSLPRGYEQYF.

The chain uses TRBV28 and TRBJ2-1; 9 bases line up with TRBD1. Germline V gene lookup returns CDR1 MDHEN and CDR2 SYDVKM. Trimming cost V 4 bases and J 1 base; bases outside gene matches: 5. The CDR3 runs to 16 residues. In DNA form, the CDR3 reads TGTGCCAGCAGTTCGTCCGGGACAGGGTCCTACAATGAGCAGTTCTTC. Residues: CASSSSGTGSYNEQFF.

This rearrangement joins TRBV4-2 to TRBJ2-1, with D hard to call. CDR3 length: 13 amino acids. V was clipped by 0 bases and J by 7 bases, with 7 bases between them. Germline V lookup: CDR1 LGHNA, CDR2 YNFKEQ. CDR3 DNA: TGTGCCAGCAGCCAAGAACACGGGAATGAGCAGTTCTTC. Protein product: CASSQEHGNEQFF.

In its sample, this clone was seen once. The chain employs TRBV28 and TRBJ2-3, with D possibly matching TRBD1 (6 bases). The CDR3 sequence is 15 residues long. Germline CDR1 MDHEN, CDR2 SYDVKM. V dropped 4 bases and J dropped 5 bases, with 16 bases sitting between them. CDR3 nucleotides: TGTGCCAGCAGTTCCGCCTCAGGGGCAGGAGATACGCAGTATTTT. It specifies CASSSASGAGDTQYF.

The CDR3 coding sequence is TGCAGCGCCGGGGGCGGGGGGCGACCCTACGAGCAGTACTTC. This codes for CSAGGGGRPYEQYF. This chain joins TRBV29-1 and TRBJ2-7, with 8 bases identical to TRBD2. The V and J ends lost 7 bases and 2 bases, in that order; junction bases with no gene match: 10. Germline CDR1 reads SQVTM; CDR2 reads ANQGSEA. The CDR3 is 14 amino acids.

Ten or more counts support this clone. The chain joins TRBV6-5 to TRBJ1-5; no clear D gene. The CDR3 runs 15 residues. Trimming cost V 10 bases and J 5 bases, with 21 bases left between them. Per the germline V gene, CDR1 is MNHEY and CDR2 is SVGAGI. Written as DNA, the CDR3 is TGTGCCAAGCCCGTTGCGGGCACGGCCCATCAGCCCCAGCATTTT. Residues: CAKPVAGTAHQPQHF.

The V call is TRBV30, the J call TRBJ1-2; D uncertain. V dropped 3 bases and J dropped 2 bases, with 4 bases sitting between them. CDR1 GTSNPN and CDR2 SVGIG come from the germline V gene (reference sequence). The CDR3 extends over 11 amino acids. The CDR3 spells CAWSLNYGYTF. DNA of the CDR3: TGTGCCTGGAGCCTAAACTATGGCTACACCTTC. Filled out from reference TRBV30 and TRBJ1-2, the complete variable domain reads SQTIHQWPATLVQPVGSPLSLECTVEGTSNPNLYWYRQAAGRGLQLLFYSVGIGQISSEVPQNLSASRPQDRQFILSSKKLLLSDSGFYLCAWSLNYGYTFGSGTRLTVV.

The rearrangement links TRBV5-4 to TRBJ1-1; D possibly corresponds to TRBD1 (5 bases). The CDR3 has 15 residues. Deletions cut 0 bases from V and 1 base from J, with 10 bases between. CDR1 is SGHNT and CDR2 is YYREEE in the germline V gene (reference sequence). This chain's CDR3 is CASSLEPGWNTEAFF. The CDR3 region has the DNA TGTGCCAGCAGCTTGGAGCCAGGGTGGAACACTGAAGCTTTCTTT.

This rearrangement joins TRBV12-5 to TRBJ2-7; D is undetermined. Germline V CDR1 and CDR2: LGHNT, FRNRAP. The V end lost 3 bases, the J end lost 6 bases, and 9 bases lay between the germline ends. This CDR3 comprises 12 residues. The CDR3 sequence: CASGLFYFEQYF. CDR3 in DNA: TGTGCTAGTGGTTTATTCTATTTCGAGCAGTACTTC.

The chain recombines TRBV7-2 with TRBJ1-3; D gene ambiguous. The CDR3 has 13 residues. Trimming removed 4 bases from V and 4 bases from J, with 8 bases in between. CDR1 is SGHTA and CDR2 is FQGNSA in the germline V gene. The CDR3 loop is CASSSQEGNTIYF. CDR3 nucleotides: TGTGCCAGCAGCTCGCAGGAAGGAAACACCATATATTTT.

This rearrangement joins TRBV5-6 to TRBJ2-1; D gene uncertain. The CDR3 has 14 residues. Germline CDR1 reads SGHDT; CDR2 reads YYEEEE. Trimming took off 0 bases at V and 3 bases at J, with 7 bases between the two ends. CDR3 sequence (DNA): TGTGCCAGCAGCTTGGATTCGGGCTACAATGAGCAGTTCTTC. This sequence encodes CASSLDSGYNEQFF.

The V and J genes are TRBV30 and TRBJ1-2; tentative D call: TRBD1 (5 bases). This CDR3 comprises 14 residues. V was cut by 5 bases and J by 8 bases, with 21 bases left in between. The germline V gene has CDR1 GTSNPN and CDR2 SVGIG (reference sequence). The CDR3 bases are TGTGCCTGGGAATTGGGGGGGATGACTAGGGGCTACACCTTC. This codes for CAWELGGMTRGYTF.

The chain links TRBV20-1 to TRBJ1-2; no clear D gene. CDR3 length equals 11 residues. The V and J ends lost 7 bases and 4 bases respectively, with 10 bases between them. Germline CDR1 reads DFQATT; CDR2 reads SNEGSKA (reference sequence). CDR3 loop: CSVQQIYGYTF. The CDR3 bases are TGCAGTGTTCAACAGATCTATGGCTACACCTTC.

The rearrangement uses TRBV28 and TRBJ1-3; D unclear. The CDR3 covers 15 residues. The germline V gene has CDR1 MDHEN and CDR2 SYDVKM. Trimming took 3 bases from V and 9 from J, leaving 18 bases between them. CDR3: CASSFRTTRGGTIYF. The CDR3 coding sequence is TGTGCCAGCAGTTTCCGGACTACTCGAGGAGGCACCATATATTTT.

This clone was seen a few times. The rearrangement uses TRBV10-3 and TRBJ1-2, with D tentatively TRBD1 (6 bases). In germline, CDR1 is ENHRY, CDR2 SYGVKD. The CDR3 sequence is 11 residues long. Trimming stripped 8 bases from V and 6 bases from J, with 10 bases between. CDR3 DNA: TGTGCCATCTCACAGGGTAATGGCTACACCTTC. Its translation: CAISQGNGYTF.

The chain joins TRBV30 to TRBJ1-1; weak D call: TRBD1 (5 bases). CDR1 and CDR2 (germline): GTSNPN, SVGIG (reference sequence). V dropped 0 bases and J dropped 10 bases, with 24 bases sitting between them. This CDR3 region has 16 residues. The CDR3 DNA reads TGTGCCTGGAGTGTTCCCTCTACACGAAGGGGAAGGAGAGCTTTCTTT. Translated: CAWSVPSTRRGRRAFF. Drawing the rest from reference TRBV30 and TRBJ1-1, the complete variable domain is SQTIHQWPATLVQPVGSPLSLECTVEGTSNPNLYWYRQAAGRGLQLLFYSVGIGQISSEVPQNLSASRPQDRQFILSSKKLLLSDSGFYLCAWSVPSTRRGRRAFFGQGTRLTVV.

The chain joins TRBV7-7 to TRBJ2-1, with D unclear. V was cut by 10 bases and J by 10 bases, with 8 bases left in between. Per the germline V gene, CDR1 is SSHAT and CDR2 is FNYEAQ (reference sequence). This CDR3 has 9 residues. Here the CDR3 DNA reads TGTGCCACGGGTCGGGAGCAGTTCTTC. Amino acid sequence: CATGREQFF.